This TCR beta chain was profiled in a study of T cell responses to AZD1222 COVID-19 vaccine. CDR3 length: 13 residues. The germline V gene encodes CDR1 SGHNT and CDR2 YYREEE (reference sequence). V was trimmed by 2 bases and J by 6 bases, leaving 8 bases between them. Study-wide results and limits: Increased Spike-specific TCR breadth and depth were observed after two AZD1222 doses.

With respect to this clone: What it recognizes is unknown.

TCRdb's table, derived via immunoSEQ multiplex PCR, lists solely in-frame clones and lacks some. Of about 84,000 clones listed, around 89% are singletons. Specimen: peripheral blood, collected on day 0 of AZD1222 vaccination. This receptor was taken from an adult in good health. This chain connects TRBV5-4 to TRBJ1-4, with D unresolved. Here the CDR3 reads CASSLEPDEKLFF. CDR3 sequence (DNA): TGTGCCAGCAGCTTAGAACCTGATGAAAAACTGTTTTTT.